This TCR beta chain was identified in a study of response to subunit inactivated influenza vaccine. TCRdb called the RT-PCR reads again in MiXCR, with one record for every CDR3 protein. The sample lists fewer than 650,000 distinct CDR3 sequences, approximately 12% seen once, with under 15% in the top ten. This clonotype has more than one count but fewer than ten. Sequences were derived from PBMCs from blood, sampled about 40 days after vaccination. The receptor was derived from a man aged 50 or older who received an inactivated influenza vaccine.

The CDR3 DNA is TGCGCCAGCAGCTCACAGGGCTATAATTCACCCCTCCACTTT. As protein: CASSSQGYNSPLHF. This chain links TRBV5-1 with TRBJ1-6; possibly TRBD1 for D (6 bases). The germline gives CDR1 SGHRS, CDR2 YFSETQ. With 3 bases removed from V and 3 bases from J, the gap between germline ends came to 7 bases. CDR3 length equals 14 residues.